This T cell receptor (beta chain) originates from a study of STAT5B mutations in CD4+ large granular lymphocyte leukemia. Study-level background: The CDR3 'QG' motif was associated with a particular HLA allele among healthy donors.

The method was immunoSEQ multiplex PCR; TCRdb's version includes in-frame clones alone and lacks a portion of them. The table has over 25,000 clones, around 76% seen once. The receptor's source is a human donor in good health. The sample consisted of CD4+ T cells from blood buffy coats.

CDR3 sequence: CASSYSGGWPYEQYF. The CDR3 DNA follows: TGTGCCAGCAGTTACTCGGGAGGTTGGCCCTACGAGCAGTACTTC. The chain links TRBV6-6 to TRBJ2-7; weak D call: TRBD2 (6 bases). The germline CDR1 and CDR2 sequences are MNHNY and SVGAGI (reference sequence). The CDR3 has 15 residues. V was trimmed by 0 bases and J by 2 bases, leaving 11 bases between them.